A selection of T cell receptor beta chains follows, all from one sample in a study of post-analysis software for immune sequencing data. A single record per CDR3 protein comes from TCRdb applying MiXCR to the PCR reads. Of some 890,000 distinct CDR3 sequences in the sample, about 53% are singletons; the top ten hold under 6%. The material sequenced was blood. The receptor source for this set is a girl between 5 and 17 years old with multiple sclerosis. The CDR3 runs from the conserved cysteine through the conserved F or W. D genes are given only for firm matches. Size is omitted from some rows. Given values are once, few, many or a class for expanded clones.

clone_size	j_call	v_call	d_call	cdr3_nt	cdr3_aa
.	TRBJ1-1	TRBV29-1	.	TGCAGCGTTATAGCATGGGGCACTGAAGCTTTCTTT	CSVIAWGTEAFF
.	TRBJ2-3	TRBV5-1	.	TGCGCCAGCAGCTGGGCCTCTGACACAGATACGCAGTATTTT	CASSWASDTDTQYF
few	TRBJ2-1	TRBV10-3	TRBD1	TGTGCCATCAGTGTCGCCGGGACAGTGGATGAGCAGTTCTTC	CAISVAGTVDEQFF
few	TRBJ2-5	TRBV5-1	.	TGCGCCAGCAGCTTGCGGGTAGCCGAGACCCAGTACTTC	CASSLRVAETQYF
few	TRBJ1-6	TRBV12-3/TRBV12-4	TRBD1	TGTGCCAGCAGAACGACAGGGCAGAATTCACCCCTCCACTTT	CASRTTGQNSPLHF
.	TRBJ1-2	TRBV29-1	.	TGCAGCGTTACCGGGGGGCCCTATGGCTACACCTTC	CSVTGGPYGYTF
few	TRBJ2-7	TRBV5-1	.	TGCGCCAGCAGCTTGGATGCGGGTCCCCCCTCCTACAATGAGCAGTACTTC	CASSLDAGPPSYNEQYF
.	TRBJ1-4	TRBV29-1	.	TGCAGCGTACGGGGAACAGGGTCAGTGAAGGAAAAACTGTTTTTT	CSVRGTGSVKEKLFF
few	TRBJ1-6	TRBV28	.	TGTGCCAGCAGTTTGATCCAGGGCAGACAGAGTAATTCACCCCTCCACTTT	CASSLIQGRQSNSPLHF
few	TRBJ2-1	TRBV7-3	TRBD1	TGTGCCAGCAGCCCAGGGACAGGGGAAAGAAGGGAGCAGTTCTTC	CASSPGTGERREQFF
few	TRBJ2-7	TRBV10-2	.	TGCGCCAGCAGTGAGTTGGGACTTGGGCGTTTGGAGCAGTACTTC	CASSELGLGRLEQYF
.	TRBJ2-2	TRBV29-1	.	TGCAGCGTTGGAAAGACAACGGGCTCTTTCGGGGAGCTGTTTTTT	CSVGKTTGSFGELFF
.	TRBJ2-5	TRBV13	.	TGTGCCAGCAGCGCCCGAGTGGGGAGAGAGACCCAGTACTTC	CASSARVGRETQYF
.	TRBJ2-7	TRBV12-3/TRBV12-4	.	TGTGCCAGCACCCCCGGGGAAGGTTGGGGCGAGCAGTACTTC	CASTPGEGWGEQYF
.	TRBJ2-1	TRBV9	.	TGTGCCAGCAGCGCGAACAGTAACAATGAGCAGTTCTTC	CASSANSNNEQFF
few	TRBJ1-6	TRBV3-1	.	TGTGCCAGCCGCCGGCCAGCGGGGAACTCACCCCTCCACTTT	CASRRPAGNSPLHF
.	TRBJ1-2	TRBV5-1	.	TGCGCCAGCAGCTGGGAAGACGGGGTCTATGGCTACACCTTC	CASSWEDGVYGYTF
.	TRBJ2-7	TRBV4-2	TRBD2	TGTGCCAGCAGCCTTACGACTAGCGGGAACCACGAGCAGTACTTC	CASSLTTSGNHEQYF
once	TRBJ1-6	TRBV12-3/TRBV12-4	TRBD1	TGTGCCAGCAACGCAGGGACAGGGACTCCTTCGGGTTCACCCCTCCACTTT	CASNAGTGTPSGSPLHF
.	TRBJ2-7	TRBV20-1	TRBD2	TGCAGTGCTAGAGAGACTAGCGGGATCCACGAGCAGTACTTC	CSARETSGIHEQYF
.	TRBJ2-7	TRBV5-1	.	TGCGCCAGCAGCCCATCGTCCCGGGAGCAGTACTTC	CASSPSSREQYF
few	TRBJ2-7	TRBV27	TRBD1	TGTGCCAGCAGGACTCGACAGGGGGCGGTTTACGAGCAGTACTTC	CASRTRQGAVYEQYF
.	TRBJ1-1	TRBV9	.	TGTGCCAGCAGCGTACATGCGGGGAGTGAAGCTTTCTTT	CASSVHAGSEAFF
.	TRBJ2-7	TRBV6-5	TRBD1	TGTGCCAGCAGTTATGACAGGGTCGGAGAGCAGTACTTC	CASSYDRVGEQYF
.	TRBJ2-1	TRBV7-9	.	TGTGCCAGCAGCCCACCCAACGATGAGCAGTTCTTC	CASSPPNDEQFF
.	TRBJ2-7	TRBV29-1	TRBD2	TGCAGCGTTGAAGATCCCGGACTAGAGTCTTACGAGCAGTACTTC	CSVEDPGLESYEQYF
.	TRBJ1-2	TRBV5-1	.	TGCGCCAGCAGCTTGGAGCAGTCTCGGAGCTACACCTTC	CASSLEQSRSYTF
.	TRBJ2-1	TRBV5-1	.	TGCGCCAGCAGCCTTGATGGACGGGGAGACTACAATGAGCAGTTCTTC	CASSLDGRGDYNEQFF
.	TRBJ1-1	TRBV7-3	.	TGTGCCAGCAGCTTAGAGGGATTCGGGAACACTGAAGCTTTCTTT	CASSLEGFGNTEAFF
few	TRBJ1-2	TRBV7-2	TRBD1	TGTGCCAGCAGCCTACGGCAGGGGGCGGACGATTATGGCTACACCTTC	CASSLRQGADDYGYTF
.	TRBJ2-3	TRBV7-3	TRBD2	TGTGCCAGCAGGTCGGGGGGGGTCACAGATACGCAGTATTTT	CASRSGGVTDTQYF
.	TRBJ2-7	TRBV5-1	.	TGCGCCAGCAGCTTGGAGCCGGGGACATCCTACGAGCAGTACTTC	CASSLEPGTSYEQYF
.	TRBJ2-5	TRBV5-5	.	TGTGCCAGCAGCTTGCAGGGCGGAGGAATTGAGACCCAGTACTTC	CASSLQGGGIETQYF
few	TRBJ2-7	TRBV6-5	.	TGTGCCAGCAGTTACGGCCCACGTGCAATCCTTTTCTACGAGCAGTACTTC	CASSYGPRAILFYEQYF
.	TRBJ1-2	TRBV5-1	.	TGCGCCAGCAGCTTGGGCGGGACTCCCTCTGGCTACACCTTC	CASSLGGTPSGYTF
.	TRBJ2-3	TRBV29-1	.	TGCAGCGCCTCCAGATCGGACATGCACACAGATACGCAGTATTTT	CSASRSDMHTDTQYF
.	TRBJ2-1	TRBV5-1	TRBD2	TGCGCCAGCGGACTAGCGGGAGTTGCCAATGAGCAGTTCTTC	CASGLAGVANEQFF
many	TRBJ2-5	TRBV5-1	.	TGCGCCAGCAGCTTGGCGTCAGGTCAAGAGACCCAGTACTTC	CASSLASGQETQYF
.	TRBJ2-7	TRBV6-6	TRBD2	TGTGCCAGCACTATTAGCGGGAGCGGCACCTACGAGCAGTACTTC	CASTISGSGTYEQYF
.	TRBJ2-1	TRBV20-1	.	TGCAGTGCTAGGCCTATCTACAATGAGCAGTTCTTC	CSARPIYNEQFF
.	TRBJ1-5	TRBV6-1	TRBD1	TGTGCCAGCAGTGAACGAGGGGACAGTAGAAATAATCAGCCCCAGCATTTT	CASSERGDSRNNQPQHF
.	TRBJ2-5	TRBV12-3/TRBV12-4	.	TGTGCCAGCAGTGGGGTTTTAGGGGAGACCCAGTACTTC	CASSGVLGETQYF
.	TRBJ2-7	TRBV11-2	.	TGTGCCAGCAGCTCTCTGGGGGGGCCCTACGAGCAGTACTTC	CASSSLGGPYEQYF
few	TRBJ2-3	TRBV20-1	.	TGCAGTGCTAGAGATTTCGGCAGGGGAAGCACAGATACGCAGTATTTT	CSARDFGRGSTDTQYF
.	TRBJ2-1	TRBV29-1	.	TGCAGCGTTGACAGGAGTTACAATGAGCAGTTCTTC	CSVDRSYNEQFF